A single sample is the source of the 29 T cell receptor beta chains below, sequenced in a study of shared clonotypes between healthy human individuals. Generated by immunoSEQ multiplex PCR, the TCRdb table keeps only in-frame clones and is missing some. The sample lists some 1,600,000 clones; approximately 98% were seen once. Sequencing used naive CD4+ T cells sorted from blood. Indicated subset: CD45RA+ positively selected. The source is a man under 40 in good health.

The chain combines TRBV27 with TRBJ2-3, with TRBD2 identical over 7 bases. The germline CDR1 and CDR2 sequences are MNHEY and SMNVEV (reference sequence). V trimming: 3 bases; J trimming: 3 bases; junction bases outside the gene matches: 6. This CDR3 has 15 residues. The DNA for the CDR3 is TGTGCCAGCAGTTTTAATCCAGCGGGGACAGATACGCAGTATTTT. Encoded protein: CASSFNPAGTDTQYF.

This sequence joins TRBV7-2 and TRBJ2-7; tentatively, D is TRBD1 or TRBD2 (6 bases each). The CDR3 totals 16 residues. Germline V gene lookup returns CDR1 SGHTA and CDR2 FQGNSA. Trimming took 1 base from V and 2 from J, leaving 15 bases between them. The CDR3 DNA reads as TGTGCCAGCAGCTTAGGGGGGCTAGCGCCTACCTACGAGCAGTACTTC. This translates into CASSLGGLAPTYEQYF.

CDR3 nucleotides: TGTGCCAGCAGCTTTACCGGGACGGCCAACACTGAAGCTTTCTTT. Its translation is CASSFTGTANTEAFF. V and J are TRBV5-4 and TRBJ1-1, with D possibly being TRBD1 (5 bases). V lost 2 bases and J lost 2, with 13 bases in between. Germline loops: CDR1 SGHNT, CDR2 YYREEE (reference sequence). CDR3 length: 15 residues.

The V and J genes are TRBV5-8 and TRBJ1-1; D may be TRBD1 (6 bases). Per the germline V gene, CDR1 is SGHTS and CDR2 is YDEGEE. The CDR3 is 13 residues long. V was clipped by 5 bases and J by 5 bases, with 13 bases between them. CDR3: CASRPGRGTEAFF. The CDR3 DNA sequence: TGTGCCAGCAGGCCGGGGAGGGGGACTGAAGCTTTCTTT.

The chain couples TRBV6-1 to TRBJ2-2; the D is unclear. Germline V gene sequence: CDR1 MNHNS, CDR2 SASEGT. Trimming pared 1 base from V and 7 bases from J, leaving 13 bases between. The CDR3 runs to 15 residues. DNA of the CDR3: TGTGCCAGCAGTGAAGATCCTGGGATCGTCGGGGAGCTGTTTTTT. Its protein product is CASSEDPGIVGELFF.

The table lists this clone with a count of one. The J gene is TRBJ2-7, the V gene TRBV5-5, with 7 nucleotides matching TRBD1. The CDR3 is 14 residues long. V lost 4 bases, J lost 4 bases, and 8 bases stayed unmatched. CDR1 SGHKS and CDR2 YYEKEE come from the germline V gene (reference sequence). The CDR3 here is CASSQRQGDYEQYF. In DNA, the CDR3 is TGTGCCAGCAGCCAGCGGCAGGGGGATTACGAGCAGTACTTC.

In this sample, this clone turned up once. The V and J genes are TRBV10-3 and TRBJ1-5; no definite D call. CDR1 ENHRY and CDR2 SYGVKD come from the germline V gene. The germline V and J ends were trimmed by 8 bases and 1 base, with 12 bases remaining between them. The CDR3 has 14 amino acids. The CDR3 nucleotides are TGTGCCATCTGTCCGGAGGCGAGCAATCAGCCCCAGCATTTT. As protein: CAICPEASNQPQHF.

The chain uses TRBV27 and TRBJ2-7, with 7 nucleotides matching TRBD1. Looked up from germline, CDR1 is MNHEY and CDR2 is SMNVEV (reference sequence). V gave up 6 bases and J gave up 1 base; unmatched junction bases: 6. This CDR3 has 14 amino acids. DNA for the CDR3: TGTGCCAGCAGCACGACAGGGTATTCCTACGAGCAGTACTTC. Its protein product is CASSTTGYSYEQYF.

The chain employs TRBV2 and TRBJ1-2; 7 bases align to TRBD1. V was pared by 4 bases and J by 2 bases, with 7 bases of the junction left unmatched. Germline assignment: CDR1 SNHLY and CDR2 FYNNEI. The CDR3 is 15 amino acids. DNA for the CDR3: TGTGCCAGCAGTGTCGGCCAGGGGGGGAACTATGGCTACACCTTC. It encodes CASSVGQGGNYGYTF. The whole variable domain, remainder taken from reference TRBV2 and TRBJ1-2, is EPEVTQTPSHQVTQMGQEVILRCVPISNHLYFYWYRQILGQKVEFLVSFYNNEISEKSEIFDDQFSVERPDGSNFTLKIRSTKLEDSAMYFCASSVGQGGNYGYTFGSGTRLTVV.

The V and J genes are TRBV5-1 and TRBJ2-7, with D perhaps TRBD2 (5 bases). V was shortened by 0 bases and J by 4 bases, with 17 bases between the two germline ends. The CDR3 totals 16 residues. Germline assignment: CDR1 SGHRS and CDR2 YFSETQ. The CDR3: CASSLAPTSEIYEQYF. Written as DNA, the CDR3 is TGCGCCAGCAGCTTGGCCCCAACTAGTGAGATATACGAGCAGTACTTC.

Notes on this clone: Other DNA sequences of this sample code for an identical CDR3. The genes are TRBV9 and TRBJ2-7; tentatively, D is TRBD2 (5 bases). The V and J ends lost 0 bases and 0 bases respectively, with 10 bases between them. The CDR3 consists of 15 residues. Germline V gene sequence: CDR1 SGDLS, CDR2 YYNGEE. Written as DNA, the CDR3 is TGTGCCAGCAGCGTAGGGAGCGGTAGCTCCTACGAGCAGTACTTC. Protein sequence: CASSVGSGSSYEQYF.

The gene calls are TRBV9 and TRBJ2-2; TRBD2 aligns across 12 bases. The CDR3 is made up of 16 amino acids. The ends lost 4 bases at V and 5 bases at J; junction bases unmatched: 6. From germline, CDR1 is SGDLS and CDR2 YYNGEE. The CDR3 loop is CASSSRLAGDTGELFF. The CDR3 coding sequence is TGTGCCAGCAGCTCCCGACTAGCGGGAGATACCGGGGAGCTGTTTTTT.

The V gene is TRBV7-9, the J gene TRBJ1-2; 7 bases align to TRBD1. From germline, CDR1 is SEHNR and CDR2 FQNEAQ (reference sequence). J lost 8 bases, V lost 5 bases, and 14 bases had no gene match. There are 15 residues in the CDR3. In DNA, the CDR3 is TGTGCCAGCAGCCAAACTGAGACAGGGCTGCGGGGCTACACCTTC. It yields the protein CASSQTETGLRGYTF. The entire variable domain, with the rest obtained from reference TRBV7-9 and TRBJ1-2, is as follows: DTGVSQNPRHKITKRGQNVTFRCDPISEHNRLYWYRQTLGQGPEFLTYFQNEAQLEKSRLLSDRFSAERPKGSFSTLEIQRTEQGDSAMYLCASSQTETGLRGYTFGSGTRLTVV.

The J gene is TRBJ2-7, the V gene TRBV2; 8 nucleotides align to TRBD1. The CDR3 sequence is 15 residues long. Germline V CDR1 and CDR2: SNHLY, FYNNEI. J lost 5 bases, V lost 5 bases, and 11 bases had no gene match. Here the CDR3 reads CASSSAGGRDHEQYF. In DNA form, the CDR3 reads TGTGCCAGCAGTTCCGCAGGGGGCAGGGACCACGAGCAGTACTTC.

This rearrangement joins TRBV4-1 to TRBJ2-2, with D tentatively TRBD2 (6 bases). Germline CDR1 reads MGHRA; CDR2 reads YSYEKL. V lost 4 bases and J lost 0, with 12 bases in between. The CDR3 is 16 amino acids. The CDR3 sequence: CASSLERAANTGELFF. CDR3 nucleotide sequence: TGCGCCAGCAGCCTCGAGCGGGCGGCGAACACCGGGGAGCTGTTTTTT.

This clone occurred once. The rearrangement joins TRBV7-8 to TRBJ2-3; 8 nucleotides align to TRBD2. Unmatched junction bases numbered 4, after V lost 5 bases and J lost 0 bases. The CDR3 sequence is 15 residues long. Germline V gene lookup returns CDR1 SGHVS and CDR2 FQNEAQ. CDR3 bases: TGTGCCAGCAGCGAACTAGCGGACAGCACAGATACGCAGTATTTT. Its translation is CASSELADSTDTQYF.

The V call is TRBV6-5, the J call TRBJ2-7; D remains unclear. With 6 bases removed from V and 9 bases from J, the gap between germline ends came to 18 bases. Germline V CDR1 and CDR2: MNHEY, SVGAGI. This CDR3 is built from 13 residues. CDR3 bases: TGTGCCAGCAGCCCGGACGGAGTTGTAAGGCAGTACTTC. Translation: CASSPDGVVRQYF.

This rearrangement joins TRBV11-2 to TRBJ2-3, with TRBD1 identical over 8 bases. The CDR3 runs to 18 residues. Germline CDR1 is SGHAT and CDR2 is FQNNGV. Trimming cost V 1 base and J 3 bases; bases outside gene matches: 12. CDR3 in amino acids: CASSLGVPGGEGTDTQYF. The CDR3 nucleotides are TGTGCCAGCAGCTTAGGCGTCCCAGGGGGCGAGGGGACAGATACGCAGTATTTT.

This rearrangement joins TRBV5-1 to TRBJ2-5; 7 bases map to TRBD1. Germline V gives CDR1 SGHRS, CDR2 YFSETQ. This CDR3 spans 18 amino acids. V shed 2 bases, J shed 1 base, and the junction held 14 bases outside the gene matches. The CDR3 is CASSFFIQGRHRQETQYF. CDR3 sequence (DNA): TGCGCCAGCAGCTTTTTCATACAGGGGCGACACCGCCAAGAGACCCAGTACTTC. The whole variable domain, remainder taken from reference TRBV5-1 and TRBJ2-5, is KAGVTQTPRYLIKTRGQQVTLSCSPISGHRSVSWYQQTPGQGLQFLFEYFSETQRNKGNFPGRFSGRQFSNSRSEMNVSTLELGDSALYLCASSFFIQGRHRQETQYFGPGTRLLVL.

The rearrangement links TRBV6-4 to TRBJ1-5; 9 positions match TRBD1. V dropped 4 bases and J dropped 5; count of bases not matched to a gene: 6. The CDR3 spans 15 residues. Germline V gene sequence: CDR1 MRHNA, CDR2 SNTAGT. The CDR3 spells CASSATGGVDQPQHF. The CDR3 coding sequence is TGTGCCAGCAGTGCCACAGGGGGCGTCGATCAGCCCCAGCATTTT.

V is TRBV5-1 and J is TRBJ1-4; possibly TRBD1 for D (6 bases). This CDR3 has 13 amino acids. V dropped 0 bases and J dropped 8 bases, with 8 bases sitting between them. Germline V gives CDR1 SGHRS, CDR2 YFSETQ. CDR3: CASSLGDMEKLFF. The CDR3 DNA sequence: TGCGCCAGCAGCTTGGGGGACATGGAAAAACTGTTTTTT.

A few counts support this clone. Other DNA sequences from this sample encode an identical CDR3 as well. V is TRBV5-1 and J is TRBJ2-1, with D tentatively TRBD2 (6 bases). With 2 bases removed from V and 0 bases from J, the gap between germline ends came to 9 bases. This CDR3 region has 15 residues. Germline assignment: CDR1 SGHRS and CDR2 YFSETQ. The CDR3 DNA is TGCGCCAGCAGCTTCCGGGAGAGCTCCTACAATGAGCAGTTCTTC. It translates to CASSFRESSYNEQFF. The full variable domain, with the rest looked up from reference TRBV5-1 and TRBJ2-1, is KAGVTQTPRYLIKTRGQQVTLSCSPISGHRSVSWYQQTPGQGLQFLFEYFSETQRNKGNFPGRFSGRQFSNSRSEMNVSTLELGDSALYLCASSFRESSYNEQFFGPGTRLTVL.

V and J are TRBV5-4 and TRBJ2-5; possible D gene TRBD2, 6 bases. Trimming left V 4 bases short and J 0 bases short, with 19 bases between. CDR1 is SGHNT and CDR2 is YYREEE in the germline V gene (reference sequence). The CDR3 spans 17 residues. The CDR3 region has the DNA TGTGCCAGCAGCAGACCCGGGGGACTGGGGTACCAAGAGACCCAGTACTTC. Protein: CASSRPGGLGYQETQYF. The whole variable domain, filled in from reference TRBV5-4 and TRBJ2-5, reads ETGVTQSPTHLIKTRGQQVTLRCSSQSGHNTVSWYQQALGQGPQFIFQYYREEENGRGNFPPRFSGLQFPNYSSELNVNALELDDSALYLCASSRPGGLGYQETQYFGPGTRLLVL.

This chain links TRBV7-9 with TRBJ2-1, with 7 bases fitting TRBD1. The V gene end was trimmed by 1 base and the J gene end by 7 bases; junction bases not matched to a gene: 7. The length of the CDR3 is 15 residues. Germline CDR1 SEHNR, CDR2 FQNEAQ (reference sequence). The CDR3 DNA sequence: TGTGCCAGCAGCTTAGTTAGGGGGCTAGTGAATGAGCAGTTCTTC. This gives the protein CASSLVRGLVNEQFF.

The gene calls are TRBV5-6 and TRBJ2-5, with 8 bases identical to TRBD2. Looked up from germline, CDR1 is SGHDT and CDR2 is YYEEEE. This CDR3 has 19 residues. The junction had 21 bases not matched to a gene; V was cut back by 3 bases and J by 5 bases. For the CDR3, the DNA is TGTGCCAGCAGCTCACCTTTGGACCGGCGAGCGGGGGTTAAGGAGACCCAGTACTTC. As protein: CASSSPLDRRAGVKETQYF.

The rearrangement joins TRBV29-1 to TRBJ1-3; D might be TRBD1 (5 bases). Trimming stripped 0 bases from V and 8 bases from J, with 14 bases between. This CDR3 has 14 amino acids. The germline CDR1 and CDR2 sequences are SQVTM and ANQGSEA. The CDR3 loop reads CSVEEGQGTDTIYF. In DNA form, the CDR3 reads TGCAGCGTTGAAGAGGGGCAGGGCACCGACACCATATATTTT.

The CDR3 sequence is CASSLYFRAGGYGYTF. The CDR3 DNA follows: TGTGCCAGCAGCTTATACTTCCGGGCCGGTGGCTATGGCTACACCTTC. This chain connects TRBV13 to TRBJ1-2; the D is unclear. Trimming removed 2 bases at V and 4 bases at J, with 17 bases between. The CDR3 sequence is 16 residues long. Germline loops: CDR1 PRHDT, CDR2 FYEKMQ (reference sequence).

V gene TRBV29-1 combines with J gene TRBJ2-7, with 8 bases fitting TRBD1. The CDR3 is 14 amino acids. Germline CDR1 is SQVTM and CDR2 is ANQGSEA. V shed 7 bases, J shed 2 bases, and the junction held 10 bases outside the gene matches. The CDR3 protein is CSAVLGQGPYEQYF. The CDR3 DNA sequence: TGCAGCGCCGTTCTAGGACAGGGACCCTACGAGCAGTACTTC.

The chain uses TRBV9 and TRBJ2-7; TRBD1 might be the D (5 bases). Germline V gene lookup returns CDR1 SGDLS and CDR2 YYNGEE. The ends were cut back, 3 bases at V and 6 bases at J, with 16 bases in the middle. The CDR3 is made up of 14 amino acids. CDR3 loop: CASSAGKGFGEQYF. CDR3 in DNA: TGTGCCAGCAGCGCAGGGAAAGGGTTCGGCGAGCAGTACTTC.